Shown below are 13 T cell receptor beta chains from a single sample sequenced in a study of T-cell reconstitution after alpha-beta-depleted transplantation in children. Unique molecular identifiers were built into the TCRbeta library. TCRdb re-called the PCR reads through MiXCR, storing one row per CDR3 protein. The sample holds around 450,000 distinct CDR3 sequences; over 9.5% are singletons and the top ten take just over 2%. Sequencing was performed on PBMCs, taken before TCRalphabeta/CD19-depleted stem cell transplant. The receptors here all came from a child aged 2 to 9 with inherited bone marrow failure, due to receive a stem cell transplant.

The table lists this clonotype with many counts. The V gene is TRBV5-1, the J gene TRBJ2-3, with D possibly called TRBD1 or TRBD2 (6 bases each). The CDR3 covers 18 residues. The V end lost 5 bases, the J end lost 4 bases, and 26 bases lay between the germline ends. Germline CDR1 reads SGHRS; CDR2 reads YFSETQ. The CDR3: CASRGEVGRWRGADTQYF. DNA of the CDR3: TGCGCCAGCAGGGGCGAAGTAGGCCGGTGGAGGGGGGCAGATACGCAGTATTTT.

This clonotype showed up many times. V and J are TRBV20-1 and TRBJ2-1; 9 bases agree with TRBD2. V lost 2 bases and J lost 5; bases outside the gene matches: 4. The CDR3 sequence is 14 residues long. Germline V gene data show CDR1 as DFQATT and CDR2 as SNEGSKA (reference sequence). This CDR3 is CSARPSGINNEQFF. CDR3 sequence (DNA): TGCAGTGCTAGACCTAGCGGGATAAACAATGAGCAGTTCTTC.

In its sample, this clonotype was seen many times. V and J are TRBV20-1 and TRBJ2-3; D ambiguous. The CDR3 is 14 residues long. V was cut by 2 bases and J by 5 bases, with 14 bases left in between. The germline V gene has CDR1 DFQATT and CDR2 SNEGSKA (reference sequence). The CDR3 nucleotides are TGCAGTGCTAGACGGGTTACCACAATAGATACGCAGTATTTT. It codes for CSARRVTTIDTQYF.

This clonotype was recorded many times. The V call is TRBV27, the J call TRBJ1-5; D is undetermined. The ends were cut back, 5 bases at V and 3 bases at J, with 14 bases in the middle. The CDR3 loop spans 15 amino acids. Germline V lookup: CDR1 MNHEY, CDR2 SMNVEV (reference sequence). The CDR3 bases are TGTGCCAGCAGTCCCTACTCGGGGTCCAATCAGCCCCAGCATTTT. Its protein product is CASSPYSGSNQPQHF.

This clonotype was detected only once. The chain joins TRBV2 to TRBJ2-1; 10 bases are shared with TRBD2. After removal of 8 bases from V and 12 bases from J, the junction contained 22 bases not matched to a gene. Germline V gene lookup returns CDR1 SNHLY and CDR2 FYNNEI. The CDR3 contains 17 residues. The CDR3 loop reads CASLHLAGAYREGVQFF. In nucleotides, the CDR3 is TGTGCCAGCCTTCACCTAGCGGGAGCTTACAGGGAAGGGGTGCAGTTCTTC.

This clonotype came up many times. V gene TRBV6-2 or TRBV6-3 combines with J gene TRBJ2-7, with TRBD2 identical over 8 bases. The junction had 6 bases not matched to a gene; V was cut back by 10 bases and J by 4 bases. The CDR3 is 12 residues long. The germline gives CDR1 MNHEY, CDR2 SVGEGT. The CDR3 sequence: CATLAGPYEQYF. DNA for the CDR3: TGTGCCACATTAGCGGGACCTTACGAGCAGTACTTC.

V usage is TRBV19 and J usage is TRBJ1-2; D not resolved. The CDR3 consists of 13 residues. Trimming took 3 bases from V and 4 from J, leaving 9 bases between them. Germline values: CDR1 LNHDA, CDR2 SQIVND (reference sequence). CDR3 DNA: TGTGCCAGTAGTATCGCAGTCTCCTATGGCTACACCTTC. As protein: CASSIAVSYGYTF.

This clonotype has at least ten counts. The chain combines TRBV10-3 with TRBJ2-1, with a possible D match to TRBD1 (6 bases). V lost 4 bases and J lost 1, with 8 bases in between. The length of the CDR3 is 14 residues. Per germline, CDR1 ENHRY and CDR2 SYGVKD. CDR3 DNA: TGTGCCATCAGTGCACAGGGATCCTACAATGAGCAGTTCTTC. Its protein is CAISAQGSYNEQFF.

This clonotype was picked up many times. The chain carries TRBV29-1 and TRBJ2-2; D is ambiguous. The CDR3 is made up of 13 amino acids. Germline lookup yields CDR1 SQVTM and CDR2 ANQGSEA. The germline V and J ends were trimmed by 5 bases and 5 bases, with 12 bases remaining between them. CDR3 nucleotides: TGCAGCGTTTATTGGGCGAGGACCGGGGAGCTGTTTTTT. This codes for CSVYWARTGELFF.

The V and J genes are TRBV5-1 and TRBJ1-1, with 7 positions matching TRBD1. J lost 1 base, V lost 4 bases, and 7 bases had no gene match. Germline CDR1 is SGHRS and CDR2 is YFSETQ. There are 15 residues in the CDR3. The CDR3 here is CASSERQGTNTEAFF. The DNA for the CDR3 is TGCGCCAGCAGCGAACGACAGGGTACGAACACTGAAGCTTTCTTT.

The CDR3 coding sequence is TGTGCCAGCAGCTTACGGCCCTTCGGGGAGCTGTTTTTT. Residues: CASSLRPFGELFF. The chain uses TRBV7-8 and TRBJ2-2; D ambiguous. Trimming removed 2 bases at V and 7 bases at J, with 8 bases between. CDR3 length: 13 amino acids. CDR1 is SGHVS and CDR2 is FQNEAQ in the germline V gene. The full variable domain, in which reference TRBV7-8 and TRBJ2-2 provide the parts outside the CDR3, is GAGVSQSPRYKVAKRGQDVALRCDPISGHVSLFWYQQALGQGPEFLTYFQNEAQLDKSGLPSDRFFAERPEGSVSTLKIQRTQQEDSAVYLCASSLRPFGELFFGEGSRLTVL.

This clonotype was found many times. The V call is TRBV7-2, the J call TRBJ2-2; 10 bases fit TRBD2. With 5 bases clipped from V and 6 bases from J, the junction kept 12 bases outside the gene matches. The CDR3 runs 17 residues. In germline, CDR1 is SGHTA, CDR2 FQGNSA. The CDR3 protein is CASSLGGLAETPGELFF. The CDR3 DNA reads TGTGCCAGCAGCCTCGGAGGACTAGCGGAAACTCCCGGGGAGCTGTTTTTT.

Ten or more counts support this clonotype. The chain combines TRBV29-1 with TRBJ1-1; 7 bases are a match to TRBD1. CDR3 length: 13 amino acids. From germline, CDR1 is SQVTM and CDR2 ANQGSEA. V lost 3 bases, J lost 4 bases, and 5 bases stayed unmatched. The CDR3 DNA reads as TGCAGCGTTGAGGGCCGGGACAGCACTGAAGCTTTCTTT. Encoded protein: CSVEGRDSTEAFF.